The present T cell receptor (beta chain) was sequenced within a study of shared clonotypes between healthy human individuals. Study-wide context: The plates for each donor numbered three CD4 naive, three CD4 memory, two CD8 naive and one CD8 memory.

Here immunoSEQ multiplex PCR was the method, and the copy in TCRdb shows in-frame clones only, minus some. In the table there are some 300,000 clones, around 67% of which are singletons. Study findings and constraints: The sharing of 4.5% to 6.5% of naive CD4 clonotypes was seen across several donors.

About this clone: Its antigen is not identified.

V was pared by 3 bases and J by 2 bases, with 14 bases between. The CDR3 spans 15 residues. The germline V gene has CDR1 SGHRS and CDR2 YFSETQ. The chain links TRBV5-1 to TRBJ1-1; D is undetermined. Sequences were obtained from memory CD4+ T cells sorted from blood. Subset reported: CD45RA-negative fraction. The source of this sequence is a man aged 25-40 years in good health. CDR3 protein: CASSSGVLSNTEAFF. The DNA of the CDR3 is TGCGCCAGCAGCTCGGGAGTCCTGAGTAACACTGAAGCTTTCTTT.